Included here is one T cell receptor beta chain sequence, with context. TCRdb re-analysed the RT-PCR reads in MiXCR, keeping a single row per CDR3 protein. The sample lists about 700,000 distinct CDR3 sequences; 11% to 15% were seen once. Losses at the gene ends were 3 bases for V and 4 bases for J; bases not matched to a gene: 6. The CDR3 is 16 amino acids. Per the germline V gene, CDR1 is KGHSH and CDR2 is LQKENI. The source material was memory CD4+ T cells from blood. The rearrangement joins TRBV18 to TRBJ2-5; 12 bases map to TRBD2. The source of this sequence is a female donor in good health, serving as a healthy control. In DNA, the CDR3 is TGTGCCAGCTCACCCCGGACTAGCGGGATCGGAGAGACCCAGTACTTC. Translation: CASSPRTSGIGETQYF.